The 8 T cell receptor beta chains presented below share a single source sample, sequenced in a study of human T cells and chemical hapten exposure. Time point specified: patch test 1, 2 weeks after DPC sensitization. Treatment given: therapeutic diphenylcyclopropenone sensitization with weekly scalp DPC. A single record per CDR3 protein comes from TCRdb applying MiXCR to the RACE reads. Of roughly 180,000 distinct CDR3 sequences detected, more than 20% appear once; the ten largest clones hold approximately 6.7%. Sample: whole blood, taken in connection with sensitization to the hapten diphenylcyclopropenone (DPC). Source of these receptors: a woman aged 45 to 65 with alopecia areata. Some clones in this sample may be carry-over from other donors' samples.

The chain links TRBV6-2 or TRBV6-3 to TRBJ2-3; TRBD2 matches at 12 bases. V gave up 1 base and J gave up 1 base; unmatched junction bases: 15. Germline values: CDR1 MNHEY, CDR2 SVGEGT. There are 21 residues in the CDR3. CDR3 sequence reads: CASSYFRLAGEGWSGTDTQYF. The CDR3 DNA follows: TGTGCCAGCAGTTACTTTCGACTAGCGGGAGAAGGGTGGTCTGGCACAGATACGCAGTATTTT.

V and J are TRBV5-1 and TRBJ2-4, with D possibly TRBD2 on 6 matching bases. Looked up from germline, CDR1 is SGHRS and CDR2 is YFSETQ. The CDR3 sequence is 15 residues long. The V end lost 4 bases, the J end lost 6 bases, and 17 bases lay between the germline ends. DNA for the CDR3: TGCGCCAGCAGCCCGGGAGCGGGTGGATCAAACATTCAGTACTTC. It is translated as CASSPGAGGSNIQYF.

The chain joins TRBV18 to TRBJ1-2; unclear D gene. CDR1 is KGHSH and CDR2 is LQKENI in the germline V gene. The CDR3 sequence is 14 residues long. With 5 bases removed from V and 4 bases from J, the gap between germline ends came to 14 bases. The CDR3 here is CASSTDGVSYGYTF. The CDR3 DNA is TGTGCCAGCTCAACGGACGGTGTAAGCTATGGCTACACCTTC. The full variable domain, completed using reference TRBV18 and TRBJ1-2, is NAGVMQNPRHLVRRRGQEARLRCSPMKGHSHVYWYRQLPEEGLKFMVYLQKENIIDESGMPKERFSAEFPKEGPSILRIQQVVRGDSAAYFCASSTDGVSYGYTFGSGTRLTVV.

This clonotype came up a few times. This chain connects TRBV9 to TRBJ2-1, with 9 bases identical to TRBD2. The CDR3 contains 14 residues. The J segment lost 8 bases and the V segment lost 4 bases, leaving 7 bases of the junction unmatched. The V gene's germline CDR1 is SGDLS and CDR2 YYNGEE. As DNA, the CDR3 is TGTGCCAGCAGCCGTAGCGGGAGCTCGGATGAGCAGTTCTTC. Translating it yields CASSRSGSSDEQFF. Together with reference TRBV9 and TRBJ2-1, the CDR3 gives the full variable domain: DSGVTQTPKHLITATGQRVTLRCSPRSGDLSVYWYQQSLDQGLQFLIQYYNGEERAKGNILERFSAQQFPDLHSELNLSSLELGDSALYFCASSRSGSSDEQFFGPGTRLTVL.

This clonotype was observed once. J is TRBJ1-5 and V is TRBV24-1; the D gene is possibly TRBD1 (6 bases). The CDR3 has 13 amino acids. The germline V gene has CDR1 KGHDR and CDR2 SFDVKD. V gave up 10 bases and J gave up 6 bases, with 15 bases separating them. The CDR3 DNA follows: TGTGCCACAGGACAGACGCTCTTTCAGCCCCAGCATTTT. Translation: CATGQTLFQPQHF.

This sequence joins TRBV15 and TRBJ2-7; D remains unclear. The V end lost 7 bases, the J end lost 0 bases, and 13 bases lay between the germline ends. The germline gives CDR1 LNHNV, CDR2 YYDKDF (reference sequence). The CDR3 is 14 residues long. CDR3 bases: TGTGCCACCAAAAGGGTCTCCGGCTCCTACGAGCAGTACTTC. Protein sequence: CATKRVSGSYEQYF.

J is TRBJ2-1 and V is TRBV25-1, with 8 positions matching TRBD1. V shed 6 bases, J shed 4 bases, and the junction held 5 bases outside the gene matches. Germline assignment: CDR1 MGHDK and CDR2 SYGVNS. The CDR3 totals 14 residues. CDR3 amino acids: CASRGQGLYNEQFF. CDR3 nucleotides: TGTGCCAGCAGAGGACAGGGTTTGTACAATGAGCAGTTCTTC.

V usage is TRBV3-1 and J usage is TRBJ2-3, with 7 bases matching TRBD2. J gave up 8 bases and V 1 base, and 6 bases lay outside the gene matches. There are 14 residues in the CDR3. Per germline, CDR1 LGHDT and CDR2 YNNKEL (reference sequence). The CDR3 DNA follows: TGTGCCAGCAGCCAAGCGGGAGGATTCTCTACGCAGTATTTT. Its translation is CASSQAGGFSTQYF.